This entry is about one T cell receptor beta chain. As yet, its antigen is unknown. The CDR3 loop spans 13 amino acids. Germline values: CDR1 SQVTM, CDR2 ANQGSEA. V lost 3 bases, J lost 2 bases, and 11 bases lay in between. The sample comes from a study of shared clonotypes between healthy human individuals. Study overall: Per donor, CD8 memory used one plate, CD8 naive used two, CD4 memory used three and CD4 naive used three. Findings of the study overall: The study found approximately 5% of naive CD4 clonotypes shared across a handful of donors.

Positive CCR7 selection of CD45RO-negative cells yielded the naive CD8 cells, and terminally differentiated effector memory CD45RA+ cells were excluded. Clones were read by immunoSEQ multiplex PCR, and TCRdb kept only the in-frame ones, dropping some. The data contain millions of clones, roughly 91% of them singletons. This sequence originates from a man younger than 35 in good health. Some clones in this sample may be carry-over from other donors' samples. The source material was naive CD8+ T cells from PBMCs. This rearrangement joins TRBV29-1 to TRBJ2-7, with D uncertain. CDR3 protein: CSVDLGSPYEQYF. In DNA, the CDR3 is TGCAGCGTTGATCTAGGCTCCCCCTACGAGCAGTACTTC.